Below, 21 T cell receptor beta chains from the same sample are listed, as sequenced in a study of cytomegalovirus exposure and HLA in healthy donors. This PCR relied on a set of 60 Vbeta primers and 13 Jbeta primers. Method: immunoSEQ multiplex PCR; TCRdb's copy keeps in-frame clones and lacks some. With tens of thousands of clones in the sample, the ten largest clones hold over 7%. Sequenced: PBMCs. The receptors derive from a male donor in good health and CMV-seronegative.

This chain joins TRBV2 and TRBJ1-2, with TRBD1 matching 9 bases. V lost 4 bases and J lost 8; bases outside the gene matches: 5. Germline V lookup: CDR1 SNHLY, CDR2 FYNNEI. This CDR3 has 13 amino acids. DNA of the CDR3: TGTGCCAGCAGTGTACAGGGGGCGGGAGGCTACACCTTC. Translating it yields CASSVQGAGGYTF.

V usage is TRBV27 and J usage is TRBJ2-5; TRBD2 is a possible D gene (6 bases). Trimming shortened V by 8 bases and J by 7 bases, and 14 bases separated the two germline ends. The CDR3 spans 12 residues. Germline CDR1 MNHEY, CDR2 SMNVEV (reference sequence). CDR3 protein: CASRAGLGTQYF. The DNA for the CDR3 is TGTGCCAGCCGTGCGGGATTAGGGACCCAGTACTTC.

The gene calls are TRBV16 and TRBJ1-4, with 7 nucleotides matching TRBD1. Germline assignment: CDR1 KGHSY and CDR2 FQNENV. With V trimmed by 0 bases and J by 12 bases, 7 bases remained unmatched. The CDR3 runs to 14 residues. In DNA, the CDR3 is TGTGCCAGCAGCCAATCGATCTCGAGGGGGCAACTGTTTTTT. It specifies CASSQSISRGQLFF.

This chain connects TRBV7-8 to TRBJ2-3; the match to TRBD2 covers 11 bases. The V segment lost 3 bases and the J segment 10 bases; nucleotides outside the gene matches: 9. The CDR3 contains 15 residues. The germline V gene encodes CDR1 SGHVS and CDR2 FQNEAQ. The CDR3 loop reads CASSFTSGSFRAQYF. CDR3 DNA sequence: TGTGCCAGCAGCTTTACTAGCGGGAGTTTCCGGGCGCAGTATTTT.

Considering frequency, this clone is medium-sized (0.01 to 0.1%). The rearrangement links TRBV4-2 to TRBJ2-6; D is unresolved. The CDR3 length is 16 residues. V was clipped by 0 bases and J by 0 bases, with 6 bases between them. Per the germline V gene, CDR1 is LGHNA and CDR2 is YNFKEQ. In DNA form, the CDR3 reads TGTGCCAGCAGCCAAGACCCCCTCTCTGGGGCCAACGTCCTGACTTTC. Translation gives CASSQDPLSGANVLTF.

About this clone: The junction differs from germline at one of its ends, possibly a read error. The chain employs TRBV2 and TRBJ1-2; the match to TRBD1 covers 8 bases. The length of the CDR3 is 13 residues. From germline, CDR1 is SNHLY and CDR2 FYNNEI. CDR3 sequence reads: CVSSEESGGGYTF. In DNA, the CDR3 is TGTGTCAGCAGTGAAGAGTCAGGGGGCGGCTACACCTTC. Full variable domain (outside the CDR3, taken from reference TRBV2 and TRBJ1-2): EPEVTQTPSHQVTQMGQEVILRCVPISNHLYFYWYRQILGQKVEFLVSFYNNEISEKSEIFDDQFSVERPDGSNFTLKIRSTKLEDSAMYFCVSSEESGGGYTFGSGTRLTVV.

The chain combines TRBV27 with TRBJ1-4; D not certain. The CDR3 has 13 amino acids. Trimming removed 2 bases from V and 4 bases from J, with 5 bases in between. Germline loops: CDR1 MNHEY, CDR2 SMNVEV (reference sequence). CDR3 in amino acids: CASSLASNEKLFF. For the CDR3, the DNA is TGTGCCAGCAGTTTAGCCAGTAATGAAAAACTGTTTTTT.

The rearrangement links TRBV6-1 to TRBJ2-5, with D perhaps matching TRBD1 (5 bases). CDR1 and CDR2 (germline): MNHNS, SASEGT. The CDR3 length is 15 residues. V was cut by 4 bases and J by 5 bases, with 17 bases left in between. The CDR3 here is CASSGLGATQETQYF. Written as DNA, the CDR3 is TGTGCCAGCAGTGGGTTAGGGGCCACCCAGGAGACCCAGTACTTC.

The rearrangement links TRBV19 to TRBJ1-1, with 7 bases that match TRBD1. Trimming removed 0 bases from V and 0 bases from J; junction bases left unmatched: 10. CDR3 length equals 18 residues. The germline CDR1 and CDR2 sequences are LNHDA and SQIVND (reference sequence). The CDR3 here is CASSIDRTGWPMNTEAFF. CDR3 coding DNA: TGTGCCAGTAGTATAGACCGGACAGGCTGGCCCATGAACACTGAAGCTTTCTTT.

To note about this clone: One end of the junction does not line up with germline, which may come from a read error. This chain connects TRBV28 to TRBJ2-7; 9 bases are a match to TRBD1. The CDR3 is made up of 12 amino acids. CDR1 is MDHEN and CDR2 is SYDVKM in the germline V gene. CDR3 in DNA: TGTGCCAGCAGTAAATTTCGGACAGGGGATTCCTTC. Residues: CASSKFRTGDSF. The full variable domain, rest sourced from reference TRBV28 and TRBJ2-7, is DVKVTQSSRYLVKRTGEKVFLECVQDMDHENMFWYRQDPGLGLRLIYFSYDVKMKEKGDIPEGYSVSREKKERFSLILESASTNQTSMYLCASSKFRTGDSFGPGTRLTVT.

The genes are TRBV5-8 and TRBJ2-3; 10 positions match TRBD2. Germline CDR1 SGHTS, CDR2 YDEGEE. Germline trimming cut 0 bases from V and 2 bases from J; bases unmatched to any gene: 6. The CDR3 covers 17 residues. The CDR3: CASSLVTSGSLTDTQYF. For the CDR3, the DNA is TGTGCCAGCAGCTTGGTGACTAGCGGGTCGCTCACAGATACGCAGTATTTT.

The V and J genes are TRBV11-2 and TRBJ2-5; the D gene is possibly TRBD2 (6 bases). The germline gives CDR1 SGHAT, CDR2 FQNNGV. The V end was cut by 1 base, the J end by 5 bases, with 14 bases between. The CDR3 contains 15 residues. The CDR3 loop reads CASSLVVAAGETQYF. The CDR3 nucleotides read TGTGCCAGCAGCTTAGTTGTAGCGGCAGGGGAGACCCAGTACTTC.

V is TRBV5-4 and J is TRBJ1-2, with 8 bases identical to TRBD1. The germline CDR1 and CDR2 sequences are SGHNT and YYREEE (reference sequence). Trimming at V came to 4 bases and at J to 8 bases, leaving 10 bases not matched to a gene. The CDR3 is 14 residues long. The CDR3 here is CASSIGTGTRGYTF. DNA for the CDR3: TGTGCCAGCAGCATCGGGACAGGAACGAGGGGCTACACCTTC.

This chain joins TRBV18 and TRBJ2-1; maybe TRBD2 (5 bases). Germline CDR1 reads KGHSH; CDR2 reads LQKENI. V was clipped by 3 bases and J by 6 bases, with 12 bases between them. The CDR3 length is 14 residues. CDR3 coding DNA: TGTGCCAGCTCACCCCGACCGAGGGCCAATGAGCAGTTCTTC. It codes for CASSPRPRANEQFF.

The V call is TRBV19, the J call TRBJ1-4; no clear D. The length of the CDR3 is 14 residues. V was clipped by 6 bases and J by 5 bases, with 13 bases between them. The V gene's germline CDR1 is LNHDA and CDR2 SQIVND (reference sequence). The CDR3 DNA is TGTGCCAGTAGCCCCGGGCGGGTAAATGAAAAACTGTTTTTT. This codes for CASSPGRVNEKLFF.

The chain combines TRBV7-2 with TRBJ2-1; 9 bases are shared with TRBD2. From germline, CDR1 is SGHTA and CDR2 FQGNSA. The CDR3 spans 16 residues. V shed 3 bases and J 6 bases; nucleotides not matched to a gene: 9. For the CDR3, the DNA is TGTGCCAGCAGCTTCGCTAGCGGGAAGGCTAGCAATGAGCAGTTCTTC. Its protein is CASSFASGKASNEQFF.

V gene TRBV7-2 combines with J gene TRBJ2-3; 9 positions match TRBD2. The CDR3 has 18 residues. The germline gives CDR1 SGHTA, CDR2 FQGNSA. V lost 5 bases and J lost 5; bases outside the gene matches: 17. The CDR3 DNA is TGTGCCAGCAGCCCGGGGGGCCTCCTAGCGGGAAGAGAAGATACGCAGTATTTT. It yields the protein CASSPGGLLAGREDTQYF.

As concerns this clone: Other DNA sequences within the sample encode an identical CDR3. This chain uses TRBV6-5 with TRBJ1-5, with 9 bases aligning to TRBD1. Germline V lookup: CDR1 MNHEY, CDR2 SVGAGI. V shed 6 bases and J 4 bases; nucleotides not matched to a gene: 4. This CDR3 is 14 amino acids long. As DNA, the CDR3 is TGTGCCAGCAGAGCGGGACAGGGTAATCAGCCCCAGCATTTT. Protein sequence: CASRAGQGNQPQHF.

The chain couples TRBV4-3 to TRBJ2-7; TRBD2 aligns across 10 bases. Germline lookup yields CDR1 LGHNA and CDR2 YSLEER. The length of the CDR3 is 16 residues. Unmatched junction bases numbered 5, after V lost 1 base and J lost 2 bases. The CDR3: CASSQGQLAGPYEQYF. The CDR3 DNA reads as TGCGCCAGCAGCCAAGGCCAACTAGCGGGGCCCTACGAGCAGTACTTC.

The chain is built from TRBV19 and TRBJ2-3, with a possible D match to TRBD1 (5 bases). V shed 1 base and J shed 5 bases, with 13 bases lying between them. The CDR3 totals 15 residues. Per the germline V gene, CDR1 is LNHDA and CDR2 is SQIVND (reference sequence). CDR3 bases: TGTGCCAGTAGTATAGTTCCAGGGTTGGGAGATACGCAGTATTTT. Its translation: CASSIVPGLGDTQYF.

The genes are TRBV5-3 and TRBJ2-7; 8 positions agree with TRBD2. TRBV5-3 is designated an ORF whose function remains uncertain. The V gene end was trimmed by 6 bases and the J gene end by 1 base; junction bases not matched to a gene: 9. This CDR3 has 15 residues. CDR3 residues: CARTSGRGFSYEQYF. The CDR3 DNA is TGTGCCAGAACGAGCGGGAGAGGGTTTTCCTACGAGCAGTACTTC.